The 30 T cell receptor beta chains below were found in one sample sequenced in a study of blood T cell repertoires in COVID-19. Only in-frame clones appear in the TCRdb table, and some are missing; sequencing was by immunoSEQ multiplex PCR. The sample records tens of thousands of clones, around 80% being singletons. Sequencing was carried out using peripheral blood. These receptors came from a man aged 55 to 70 with active or convalescent COVID-19.

The CDR3 bases are TGTGCCAGTAGTGCGACAGGGGACAATGAGCAGTTCTTC. Its protein product is CASSATGDNEQFF. This rearrangement joins TRBV19 to TRBJ2-1, with 8 positions matching TRBD1. CDR3 size: 13 residues. Trimming cost V 5 bases and J 5 bases; bases outside gene matches: 2. CDR1 and CDR2 (germline): LNHDA, SQIVND (reference sequence).

This clone was detected only a few times. The chain couples TRBV5-1 to TRBJ2-2; D might be TRBD2 (6 bases). CDR1 and CDR2 from the germline V gene are SGHRS and YFSETQ. The length of the CDR3 is 15 residues. The V end was cut by 2 bases, the J end by 2 bases, with 10 bases between. The CDR3: CASSLGTDNTGELFF. The CDR3 nucleotides are TGCGCCAGCAGCTTAGGGACTGATAACACCGGGGAGCTGTTTTTT. Drawing the rest from reference TRBV5-1 and TRBJ2-2, the complete variable domain is KAGVTQTPRYLIKTRGQQVTLSCSPISGHRSVSWYQQTPGQGLQFLFEYFSETQRNKGNFPGRFSGRQFSNSRSEMNVSTLELGDSALYLCASSLGTDNTGELFFGEGSRLTVL.

The chain couples TRBV7-3 to TRBJ2-3; TRBD2 might be the D (6 bases). Germline CDR1 SGHTA, CDR2 FQGTGA. V was pared by 5 bases and J by 4 bases, with 19 bases between. The CDR3 covers 16 residues. Here the CDR3 reads CASSPQVSGVADTQYF. CDR3 bases: TGTGCCAGCAGCCCCCAGGTTAGCGGTGTCGCAGATACGCAGTATTTT. Based on the CDR3 plus reference TRBV7-3 and TRBJ2-3, the full variable domain is GAGVSQTPSNKVTEKGKYVELRCDPISGHTALYWYRQSLGQGPEFLIYFQGTGAADDSGLPNDRFFAVRPEGSVSTLKIQRTERGDSAVYLCASSPQVSGVADTQYFGPGTRLTVL.

V is TRBV7-2 and J is TRBJ2-7, with 7 bases matching TRBD1. The germline CDR1 and CDR2 sequences are SGHTA and FQGNSA. The V and J ends lost 1 base and 3 bases, in that order; junction bases with no gene match: 18. CDR3 length equals 19 residues. CDR3 bases: TGTGCCAGCAGCTTAGAATACTCGAATACCGGGACAGTGAACTACGAGCAGTACTTC. Translation gives CASSLEYSNTGTVNYEQYF.

The chain combines TRBV5-1 with TRBJ2-3; 11 nucleotides line up with TRBD2. The CDR3 totals 18 residues. The V segment lost 0 bases and the J segment 0 bases; nucleotides outside the gene matches: 6. Per germline, CDR1 SGHRS and CDR2 YFSETQ. In nucleotides, the CDR3 is TGCGCCAGCAGCTTGGCGCTAGCGGGGGGTCTTAGCACAGATACGCAGTATTTT. Residues: CASSLALAGGLSTDTQYF.

Worth noting for this clone: This CDR3 is also generated by other DNA sequences in the sample. The chain joins TRBV7-9 to TRBJ1-5; D gene uncertain. The CDR3 extends over 14 amino acids. CDR1 and CDR2 (germline): SEHNR, FQNEAQ (reference sequence). Trimming pared 0 bases from V and 4 bases from J, leaving 7 bases between. The CDR3 sequence: CASSLATGNQPQHF. CDR3 nucleotide sequence: TGTGCCAGCAGCTTAGCTACGGGGAATCAGCCCCAGCATTTT.

This chain joins TRBV2 and TRBJ1-5; perhaps TRBD1 as D (6 bases). Trimming removed 0 bases at V and 5 bases at J, with 11 bases between. There are 15 residues in the CDR3. Germline CDR1 is SNHLY and CDR2 is FYNNEI. CDR3 amino acids: CASSEARDKDQPQHF. CDR3 bases: TGTGCCAGCAGTGAAGCCCGGGACAAAGATCAGCCCCAGCATTTT. Full variable domain (outside the CDR3, taken from reference TRBV2 and TRBJ1-5): EPEVTQTPSHQVTQMGQEVILRCVPISNHLYFYWYRQILGQKVEFLVSFYNNEISEKSEIFDDQFSVERPDGSNFTLKIRSTKLEDSAMYFCASSEARDKDQPQHFGDGTRLSIL.

The V and J genes are TRBV5-6 and TRBJ2-3; D possibly corresponds to TRBD2 (6 bases). There are 13 residues in the CDR3. Trimming pared 4 bases from V and 4 bases from J, leaving 10 bases between. Germline V gene lookup returns CDR1 SGHDT and CDR2 YYEEEE. This chain's CDR3 is CASSTGTSDTQYF. CDR3 bases: TGTGCCAGCAGCACTGGGACTTCAGATACGCAGTATTTT.

This clone has only one observation. The chain joins TRBV29-1 to TRBJ2-7; the match to TRBD2 covers 9 bases. Looked up from germline, CDR1 is SQVTM and CDR2 is ANQGSEA. The CDR3 contains 16 residues. Trimming took 7 bases from V and 5 from J; bases not matched to a gene: 18. CDR3 region: CSATRGASGVLNEQYF. The CDR3 DNA is TGCAGCGCCACTAGGGGGGCTAGCGGGGTTCTGAACGAGCAGTACTTC.

The chain joins TRBV5-1 to TRBJ2-3; D gene uncertain. From germline, CDR1 is SGHRS and CDR2 YFSETQ. V was pared by 4 bases and J by 6 bases, with 12 bases between. CDR3 length: 13 residues. The DNA for the CDR3 is TGCGCCAGCAGCCTCTTTAGCCAGGATACGCAGTATTTT. It encodes CASSLFSQDTQYF. Full variable domain (remainder filled in from reference TRBV5-1 and TRBJ2-3): KAGVTQTPRYLIKTRGQQVTLSCSPISGHRSVSWYQQTPGQGLQFLFEYFSETQRNKGNFPGRFSGRQFSNSRSEMNVSTLELGDSALYLCASSLFSQDTQYFGPGTRLTVL.

The chain recombines TRBV5-5 with TRBJ1-1; D not resolved. The CDR3 is 16 amino acids. Per germline, CDR1 SGHKS and CDR2 YYEKEE (reference sequence). Trimming took 5 bases from V and 2 from J, leaving 19 bases between them. The DNA of the CDR3 is TGTGCCAGCAGATTACCTGGCGGACGACTAAACACTGAAGCTTTCTTT. This sequence encodes CASRLPGGRLNTEAFF.

This sequence joins TRBV2 and TRBJ1-4; D not certain. The CDR3 is 11 residues long. V was cut by 6 bases and J by 8 bases, with 7 bases left in between. From germline, CDR1 is SNHLY and CDR2 FYNNEI. CDR3 nucleotide sequence: TGTGCCAGCAGCCAACAGGAAAAACTGTTTTTT. The encoded protein is CASSQQEKLFF.

The rearrangement links TRBV4-3 to TRBJ2-3, with 8 bases that match TRBD2. The length of the CDR3 is 16 residues. Germline V CDR1 and CDR2: LGHNA, YSLEER. J lost 4 bases, V lost 0 bases, and 6 bases had no gene match. The chain's CDR3 is CASSQDGRAGADTQYF. Here the CDR3 DNA reads TGCGCCAGCAGCCAAGATGGGCGAGCGGGGGCAGATACGCAGTATTTT.

The V call is TRBV10-2, the J call TRBJ2-1, with 13 bases that match TRBD2. The CDR3 has 15 amino acids. Germline CDR1 reads WSHSY; CDR2 reads SAAADI. The trim removed 8 bases at V and 6 bases at J, leaving 7 bases unmatched. DNA for the CDR3: TGCGCCAGCTGTAGACTAGCGGGGGGCATCAATGAGCAGTTCTTC. It translates to CASCRLAGGINEQFF.

This clone was seen more than once but under ten times. The V call is TRBV7-2, the J call TRBJ1-2; maybe TRBD1 (6 bases). From germline, CDR1 is SGHTA and CDR2 FQGNSA. V lost 2 bases, J lost 8 bases, and 15 bases lay in between. The CDR3 sequence is 14 residues long. The CDR3 spells CASSLSQGPRGYTF. The CDR3 DNA reads as TGTGCCAGCAGCTTAAGTCAGGGGCCACGGGGCTACACCTTC.

The chain couples TRBV28 to TRBJ1-5; no clear D. The CDR3 loop spans 12 amino acids. V was clipped by 3 bases and J by 4 bases, with 4 bases between them. Germline CDR1 reads MDHEN; CDR2 reads SYDVKM. The CDR3 sequence is CASSFQNQPQHF. The CDR3 DNA reads as TGTGCCAGCAGTTTCCAAAATCAGCCCCAGCATTTT.

The rearrangement uses TRBV10-3 and TRBJ2-1; TRBD1 aligns across 12 bases. Unmatched junction bases numbered 1, after V lost 2 bases and J lost 8 bases. Per the germline V gene, CDR1 is ENHRY and CDR2 is SYGVKD. The CDR3 contains 14 residues. The CDR3 region has the DNA TGTGCCATCAGTGAGGGGACAGGGGGCGATGAGCAGTTCTTC. Its translation is CAISEGTGGDEQFF.

This chain joins TRBV15 and TRBJ2-5; D is unresolved. Per the germline V gene, CDR1 is LNHNV and CDR2 is YYDKDF (reference sequence). Between the trimmed V and J ends, which lost 3 bases and 3 bases, there was a span of 5 bases. CDR3 size: 12 residues. DNA for the CDR3: TGTGCCACCAGCAGCTTAAAAGAGACCCAGTACTTC. It specifies CATSSLKETQYF. The variable domain in full, completed from reference TRBV15 and TRBJ2-5, reads DAMVIQNPRYQVTQFGKPVTLSCSQTLNHNVMYWYQQKSSQAPKLLFHYYDKDFNNEADTPDNFQSRRPNTSFCFLDIRSPGLGDTAMYLCATSSLKETQYFGPGTRLLVL.

The J gene is TRBJ2-1, the V gene TRBV5-1; 10 bases align to TRBD2. J gave up 15 bases and V 2 bases, and 14 bases lay outside the gene matches. Germline values: CDR1 SGHRS, CDR2 YFSETQ. The CDR3 is 15 amino acids. CDR3 in DNA: TGCGCCAGCAGCTTCTCCGGGACTAGCGAAGCTGTTCGGTTCTTC. Protein: CASSFSGTSEAVRFF.

This chain joins TRBV7-9 and TRBJ1-2, with D possibly TRBD1 on 6 matching bases. The CDR3 contains 15 residues. V lost 2 bases to trimming and J lost 8 bases, with 18 bases between them. The germline V gene has CDR1 SEHNR and CDR2 FQNEAQ (reference sequence). In nucleotides, the CDR3 is TGTGCCAGCAGCTTATCCGGGGCAGGGGAGAAAGGCTACACCTTC. Its protein is CASSLSGAGEKGYTF.

V is TRBV19 and J is TRBJ2-3, with 7 bases matching TRBD2. Germline CDR1 reads LNHDA; CDR2 reads SQIVND (reference sequence). The V segment lost 3 bases and the J segment 4 bases; nucleotides outside the gene matches: 7. CDR3 length: 15 residues. CDR3: CASSMTSIRADTQYF. CDR3 DNA: TGTGCCAGTAGTATGACTAGCATTAGGGCAGATACGCAGTATTTT.

V is TRBV7-3 and J is TRBJ2-2; TRBD1 matches 7 bases. CDR1 and CDR2 from the germline V gene are SGHTA and FQGTGA. The J segment lost 7 bases and the V segment lost 4 bases, leaving 12 bases of the junction unmatched. CDR3 length: 16 amino acids. CDR3 in amino acids: CASSSQTGFSYGELFF. For the CDR3, the DNA is TGTGCCAGCAGCTCACAGACAGGGTTTTCTTACGGGGAGCTGTTTTTT.

A single count supports this clone. The genes are TRBV11-3 and TRBJ2-7; D perhaps matches TRBD1 (6 bases). This CDR3 contains 13 residues. Trimming left V 4 bases short and J 5 bases short, with 12 bases between. CDR1 and CDR2 (germline): SGHNT, YENEEA. The CDR3 DNA sequence: TGTGCCAGCAGCTCTGACGCAGGGGACGAGCAGTACTTC. It translates to CASSSDAGDEQYF.

This sequence joins TRBV7-3 and TRBJ2-1; 14 nucleotides align to TRBD2. The junction had 11 bases not matched to a gene; V was cut back by 2 bases and J by 2 bases. Germline lookup yields CDR1 SGHTA and CDR2 FQGTGA. The CDR3 contains 20 residues. This CDR3 reads CASSLVSVGTSGGPYNEQFF. The CDR3 coding sequence is TGTGCCAGCAGCTTAGTGTCAGTGGGGACTAGCGGGGGACCCTACAATGAGCAGTTCTTC.

This clone has more than one count but fewer than ten. The rearrangement links TRBV7-9 to TRBJ1-4; D may be TRBD1 (5 bases). The V end lost 2 bases, the J end lost 7 bases, and 11 bases lay between the germline ends. CDR1 SEHNR and CDR2 FQNEAQ come from the germline V gene (reference sequence). The CDR3 is 14 residues long. The CDR3 region has the DNA TGTGCCAGCAGCTTATGGCGGCAGGGTGAAAAACTGTTTTTT. Its protein is CASSLWRQGEKLFF.

In DNA, the CDR3 is TGTGCCAGCAGCTTCGGGACAGGGAGGGGGAATGAGCAGTTCTTC. It is translated as CASSFGTGRGNEQFF. V gene TRBV7-3 combines with J gene TRBJ2-1; 9 bases line up with TRBD1. The CDR3 loop spans 15 amino acids. V lost 3 bases, J lost 7 bases, and 7 bases stayed unmatched. Germline lookup yields CDR1 SGHTA and CDR2 FQGTGA.

This sequence joins TRBV7-8 and TRBJ2-1, with D maybe TRBD2 (6 bases). The CDR3 extends over 13 amino acids. CDR1 is SGHVS and CDR2 is FQNEAQ in the germline V gene. The V end lost 5 bases, the J end lost 8 bases, and 13 bases lay between the germline ends. The CDR3 nucleotides are TGTGCCAGCAGCCCGCCGCGGGGCGATGAGCAGTTCTTC. Translating it yields CASSPPRGDEQFF.

V gene TRBV5-1 combines with J gene TRBJ1-5; TRBD1 agrees at 8 bases. V lost 1 base and J lost 2; bases outside the gene matches: 5. The V gene's germline CDR1 is SGHRS and CDR2 YFSETQ. The CDR3 has 16 residues. CDR3 sequence (DNA): TGCGCCAGCAGCTTGACTGGACAGGGAGGCAATCAGCCCCAGCATTTT. Its translation is CASSLTGQGGNQPQHF.

The genes are TRBV18 and TRBJ2-7; D remains unclear. The length of the CDR3 is 14 residues. The V gene lost 5 bases and the J gene lost 3 bases, with 14 bases spanning the gap. The germline gives CDR1 KGHSH, CDR2 LQKENI. The CDR3 region is CASSSGWAGYEQYF. CDR3 nucleotide sequence: TGTGCCAGCTCATCCGGTTGGGCAGGCTACGAGCAGTACTTC.

The CDR3 protein is CASSLDQNTEAFF. The DNA for the CDR3 is TGTGCCAGCAGCTTAGATCAGAACACTGAAGCTTTCTTT. The V and J genes are TRBV11-2 and TRBJ1-1; no reliable D call. CDR1 and CDR2 from the germline V gene are SGHAT and FQNNGV. CDR3 length: 13 amino acids. The V and J ends lost 0 bases and 1 base respectively, with 3 bases between them.